This T cell receptor beta chain appears in the sequencing data of a study of T cells in Graves' hyperthyroidism and ophthalmopathy. Amplification of TCR beta CDR3 regions used RNA as the template. The HTBI primer set was used in a first-round RT-PCR of the TCR CDR3. Each CDR3 protein is one row after TCRdb ran MiXCR on the multiplex PCR reads. The repertoire holds some 250,000 distinct CDR3 sequences, with roughly 15% as singletons. These patients, aged 18 to 65, had recently diagnosed hyperthyroidism lasting under 2 months. This clonotype was counted many times. Germline-derived CDR1 and CDR2 are SGHDN and FVKESK. Germline trimming cut 2 bases from V and 4 bases from J; bases unmatched to any gene: 6. There are 15 residues in the CDR3.

Sequenced: blood. The TCR comes from a woman aged 35 to 49 with Graves' hyperthyroidism that later progressed to Graves' ophthalmopathy. The chain combines TRBV14 with TRBJ1-1; TRBD1 agrees at 8 bases. The CDR3 sequence: CASSQQTGGVTEAFF. The CDR3 DNA is TGTGCCAGCAGCCAACAAACAGGGGGAGTCACTGAAGCTTTCTTT.